This T cell receptor (beta chain) was retrieved from a study of blood T cell repertoires in COVID-19. Study-wide context: Researchers got acute and convalescent COVID-19 samples from the United States, Italy and Spain. From T cells, B-cell-depleted T cells, or PBMCs came the material, which was cDNA or gDNA.

This clone appeared a few times. In the authors' methods: For nucleated cells, counts were estimated from reference gene primer amplification. The method was immunoSEQ multiplex PCR; TCRdb's version includes in-frame clones alone and lacks a portion of them. The DNA gave D and trimming, while V, J and clone size come from that table. Found here are around 220,000 clones, roughly 84% of them singletons; the top ten hold 1.9%. The CDR3 length is 14 residues. CDR1 is LNHDA and CDR2 is SQIVND in the germline V gene (reference sequence). Trimming pared 6 bases from V and 0 bases from J, leaving 11 bases between.

The source material was peripheral blood. This chain links TRBV19 with TRBJ1-1; weak D call: TRBD1 (5 bases). This sequence was found in a man between 40 and 49 years old with active or convalescent COVID-19. The CDR3 nucleotides read TGTGCCAGTAGCTTACAGGCCATGAACACTGAAGCTTTCTTT. Amino acids: CASSLQAMNTEAFF.